One sample yielded the 4 T cell receptor beta chains listed below, sequenced in a study of naive and memory T cell subsets. Whole-study results and caveats: Especially in CD8 cells, naive repertoires contained a few larger clonotypes, possibly CD45RA-re-expressing memory cells.

Two oligonucleotides, mixed equimolar, formed the beta constant-region primer covering TRBC1 and TRBC2. Ligated cDNA was amplified by four rounds of PCR with nested alpha and beta constant-region primers and SP2. TCRdb analysed the UMI-ligation and nested PCR reads with MiXCR anew, one entry per CDR3 protein. Here the sample spans around 140,000 distinct CDR3 sequences, 22% being singletons. Their specific antigens are unknown. Sequencing used naive CD4+ T cells from blood. These receptors were taken from a human donor in good health.

The rearrangement joins TRBV27 to TRBJ2-5; the D gene is possibly TRBD2 (5 bases). CDR1 MNHEY and CDR2 SMNVEV come from the germline V gene (reference sequence). With 8 bases removed from V and 2 bases from J, the gap between germline ends came to 18 bases. This CDR3 has 15 amino acids. CDR3 DNA sequence: TGTGCCAGCGGTTCTCCCGGTAGCGCGCAAGAGACCCAGTACTTC. It translates to CASGSPGSAQETQYF.

The table lists this clonotype with many counts. This chain uses TRBV20-1 with TRBJ2-1, with TRBD2 identical over 7 bases. The CDR3 is 13 residues long. The J segment lost 4 bases and the V segment lost 5 bases, leaving 5 bases of the junction unmatched. Germline loops: CDR1 DFQATT, CDR2 SNEGSKA (reference sequence). The CDR3 bases are TGCAGTGCTCGAGGGGAGGGTTACAATGAGCAGTTCTTC. This encodes CSARGEGYNEQFF.

V and J are TRBV7-2 and TRBJ2-7; weak D call: TRBD2 (5 bases). The CDR3 is 13 amino acids. CDR1 SGHTA and CDR2 FQGNSA come from the germline V gene. V was trimmed by 5 bases and J by 6 bases, leaving 14 bases between them. The DNA of the CDR3 is TGTGCCAGCAGCCCCCCCGGGGTGGGCGAGCAGTACTTC. Translation: CASSPPGVGEQYF.

This sequence joins TRBV3-1 and TRBJ1-1, with D tentatively TRBD1 (5 bases). Germline CDR1 is LGHDT and CDR2 is YNNKEL (reference sequence). The CDR3 has 15 residues. V shed 0 bases and J shed 4 bases, with 12 bases lying between them. In DNA form, the CDR3 reads TGTGCCAGCAGCCAAGATCCGAGGGGAGCCACTGAAGCTTTCTTT. It translates to CASSQDPRGATEAFF.